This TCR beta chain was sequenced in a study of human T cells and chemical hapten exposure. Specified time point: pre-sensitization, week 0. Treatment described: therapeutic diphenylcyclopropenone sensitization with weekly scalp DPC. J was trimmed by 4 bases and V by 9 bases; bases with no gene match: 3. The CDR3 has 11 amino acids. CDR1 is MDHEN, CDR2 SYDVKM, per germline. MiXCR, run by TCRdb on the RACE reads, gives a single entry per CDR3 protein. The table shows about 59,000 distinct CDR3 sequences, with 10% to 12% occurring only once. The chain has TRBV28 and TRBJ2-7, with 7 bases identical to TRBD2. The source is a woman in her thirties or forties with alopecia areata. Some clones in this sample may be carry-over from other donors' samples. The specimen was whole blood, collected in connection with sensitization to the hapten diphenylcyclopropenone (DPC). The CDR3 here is CASLGGYEQYF. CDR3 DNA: TGTGCCAGTTTGGGAGGGTACGAGCAGTACTTC.